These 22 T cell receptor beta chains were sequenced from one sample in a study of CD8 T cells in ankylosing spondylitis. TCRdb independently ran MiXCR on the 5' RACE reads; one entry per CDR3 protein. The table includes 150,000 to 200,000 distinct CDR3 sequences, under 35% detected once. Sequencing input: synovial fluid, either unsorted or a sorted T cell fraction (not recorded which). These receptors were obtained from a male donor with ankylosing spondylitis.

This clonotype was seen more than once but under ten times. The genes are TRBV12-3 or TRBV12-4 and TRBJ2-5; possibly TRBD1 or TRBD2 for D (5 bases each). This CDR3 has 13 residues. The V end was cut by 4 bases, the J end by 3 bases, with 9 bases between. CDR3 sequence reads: CASSSGRKETQYF. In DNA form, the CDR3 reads TGTGCCAGCAGTTCGGGACGGAAAGAGACCCAGTACTTC.

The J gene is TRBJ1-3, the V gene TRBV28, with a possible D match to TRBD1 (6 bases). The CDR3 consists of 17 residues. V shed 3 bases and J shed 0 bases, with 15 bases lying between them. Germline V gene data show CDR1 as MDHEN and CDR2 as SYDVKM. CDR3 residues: CASSLGDRIFSGNTIYF. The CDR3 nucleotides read TGTGCCAGCAGTTTGGGAGACAGGATTTTCTCTGGAAACACCATATATTTT.

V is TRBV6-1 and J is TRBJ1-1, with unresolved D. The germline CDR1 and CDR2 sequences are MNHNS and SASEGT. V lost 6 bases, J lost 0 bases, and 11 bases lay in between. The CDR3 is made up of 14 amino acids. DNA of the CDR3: TGTGCCAGCAGCCGGAGTTACATGAACACTGAAGCTTTCTTT. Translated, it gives CASSRSYMNTEAFF.

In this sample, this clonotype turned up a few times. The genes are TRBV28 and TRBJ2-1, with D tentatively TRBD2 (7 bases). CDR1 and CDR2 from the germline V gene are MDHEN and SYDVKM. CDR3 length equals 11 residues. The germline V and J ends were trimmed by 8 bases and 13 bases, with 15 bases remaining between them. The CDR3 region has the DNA TGTGCCAGCTACTTTTCGGGGGGCCAGTTCTTC. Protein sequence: CASYFSGGQFF.

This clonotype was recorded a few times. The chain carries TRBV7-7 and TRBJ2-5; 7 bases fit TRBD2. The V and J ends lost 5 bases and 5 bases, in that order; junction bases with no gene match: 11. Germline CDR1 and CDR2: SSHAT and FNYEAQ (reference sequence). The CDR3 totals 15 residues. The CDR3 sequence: CASSPVGGAQETQYF. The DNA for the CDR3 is TGTGCCAGCAGCCCAGTGGGAGGGGCCCAGGAGACCCAGTACTTC.

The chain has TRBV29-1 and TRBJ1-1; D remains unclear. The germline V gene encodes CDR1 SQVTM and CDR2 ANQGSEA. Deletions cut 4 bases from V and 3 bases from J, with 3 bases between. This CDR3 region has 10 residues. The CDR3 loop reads CSVGYTEAFF. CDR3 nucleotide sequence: TGCAGCGTTGGTTACACTGAAGCTTTCTTT.

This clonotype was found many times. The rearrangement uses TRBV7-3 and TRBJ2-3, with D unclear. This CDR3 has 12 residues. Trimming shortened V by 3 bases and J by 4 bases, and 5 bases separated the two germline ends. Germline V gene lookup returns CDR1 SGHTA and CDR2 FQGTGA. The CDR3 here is CASSFAADTQYF. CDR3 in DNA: TGTGCCAGCAGCTTCGCCGCAGATACGCAGTATTTT. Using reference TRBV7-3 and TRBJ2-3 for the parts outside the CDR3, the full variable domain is GAGVSQTPSNKVTEKGKYVELRCDPISGHTALYWYRQSLGQGPEFLIYFQGTGAADDSGLPNDRFFAVRPEGSVSTLKIQRTERGDSAVYLCASSFAADTQYFGPGTRLTVL.

CDR3 nucleotide sequence: TGTGCCAGCAGCTTGTTGGTTGGACGCGGCTACACCTTC. Its protein product is CASSLLVGRGYTF. V usage is TRBV5-6 and J usage is TRBJ1-2; D uncertain. The CDR3 has 13 amino acids. V was shortened by 1 base and J by 8 bases, with 12 bases between the two germline ends. The germline gives CDR1 SGHDT, CDR2 YYEEEE.

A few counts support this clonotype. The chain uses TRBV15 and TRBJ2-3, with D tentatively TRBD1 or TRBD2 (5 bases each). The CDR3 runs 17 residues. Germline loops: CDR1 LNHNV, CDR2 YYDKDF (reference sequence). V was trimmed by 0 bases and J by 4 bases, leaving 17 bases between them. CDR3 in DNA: TGTGCCACCAGCAGAGATGTTGGGACCGGGGTAGCAGATACGCAGTATTTT. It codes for CATSRDVGTGVADTQYF.

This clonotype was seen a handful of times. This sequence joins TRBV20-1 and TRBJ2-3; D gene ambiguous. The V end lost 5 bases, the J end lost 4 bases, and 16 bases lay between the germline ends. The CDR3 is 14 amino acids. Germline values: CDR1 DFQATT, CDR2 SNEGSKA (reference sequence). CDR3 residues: CSAHYPGWADTQYF. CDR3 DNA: TGCAGTGCTCATTACCCCGGCTGGGCAGATACGCAGTATTTT.

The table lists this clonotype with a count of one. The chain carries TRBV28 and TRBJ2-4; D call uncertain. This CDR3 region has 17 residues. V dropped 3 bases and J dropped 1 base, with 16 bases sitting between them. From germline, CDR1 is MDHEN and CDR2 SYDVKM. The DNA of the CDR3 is TGTGCCAGCAGTTTCGATGCGGTTGGCGGTGCCAAAAACATTCAGTACTTC. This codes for CASSFDAVGGAKNIQYF.

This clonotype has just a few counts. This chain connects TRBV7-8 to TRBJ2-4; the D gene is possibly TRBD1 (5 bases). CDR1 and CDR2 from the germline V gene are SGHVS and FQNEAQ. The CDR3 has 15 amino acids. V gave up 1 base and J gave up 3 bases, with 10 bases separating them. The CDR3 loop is CASSLGQGSKNIQYF. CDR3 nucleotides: TGTGCCAGCAGCTTAGGGCAGGGAAGCAAAAACATTCAGTACTTC.

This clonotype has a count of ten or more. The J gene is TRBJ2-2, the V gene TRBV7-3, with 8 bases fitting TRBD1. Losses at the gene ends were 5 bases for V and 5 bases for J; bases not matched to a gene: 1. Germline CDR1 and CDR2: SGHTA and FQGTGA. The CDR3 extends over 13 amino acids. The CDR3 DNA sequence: TGTGCCAGCAGCCGGACAGGGACCGGGGAGCTGTTTTTT. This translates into CASSRTGTGELFF.

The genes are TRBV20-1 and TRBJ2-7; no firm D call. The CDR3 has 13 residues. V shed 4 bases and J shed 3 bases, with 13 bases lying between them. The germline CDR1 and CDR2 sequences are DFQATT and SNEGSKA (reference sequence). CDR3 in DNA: TGCAGTGCTACTTCGCCCCTCATCTACGAGCAGTACTTC. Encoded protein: CSATSPLIYEQYF.

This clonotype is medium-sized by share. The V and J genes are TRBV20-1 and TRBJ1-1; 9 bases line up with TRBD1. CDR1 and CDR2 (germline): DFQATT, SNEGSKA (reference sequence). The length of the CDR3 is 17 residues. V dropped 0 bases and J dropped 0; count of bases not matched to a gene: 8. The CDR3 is CSARDTGQGTMNTEAFF. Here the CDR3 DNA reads TGCAGTGCTAGAGATACGGGACAGGGCACAATGAACACTGAAGCTTTCTTT.

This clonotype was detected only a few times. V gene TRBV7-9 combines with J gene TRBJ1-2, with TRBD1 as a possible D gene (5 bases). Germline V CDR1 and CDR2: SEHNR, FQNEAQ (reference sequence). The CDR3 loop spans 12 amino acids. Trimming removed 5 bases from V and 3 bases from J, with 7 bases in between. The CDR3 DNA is TGTGCCAGCAGCCGCAGGGACTATGGCTACACCTTC. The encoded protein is CASSRRDYGYTF. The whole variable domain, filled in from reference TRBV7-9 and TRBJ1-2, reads DTGVSQNPRHKITKRGQNVTFRCDPISEHNRLYWYRQTLGQGPEFLTYFQNEAQLEKSRLLSDRFSAERPKGSFSTLEIQRTEQGDSAMYLCASSRRDYGYTFGSGTRLTVV.

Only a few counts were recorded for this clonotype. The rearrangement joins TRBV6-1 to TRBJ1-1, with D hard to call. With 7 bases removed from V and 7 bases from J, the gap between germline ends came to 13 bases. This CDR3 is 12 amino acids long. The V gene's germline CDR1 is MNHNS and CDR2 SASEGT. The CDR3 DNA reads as TGTGCCAGCAAGGGTTGGAGGAGTGAAGCTTTCTTT. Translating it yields CASKGWRSEAFF.

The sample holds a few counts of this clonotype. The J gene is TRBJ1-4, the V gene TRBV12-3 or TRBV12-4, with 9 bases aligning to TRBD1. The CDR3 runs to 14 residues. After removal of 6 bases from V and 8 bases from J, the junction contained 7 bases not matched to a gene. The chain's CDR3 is CASRRTGAKEKLFF. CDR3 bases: TGTGCCAGCAGGCGGACAGGGGCAAAGGAAAAACTGTTTTTT.

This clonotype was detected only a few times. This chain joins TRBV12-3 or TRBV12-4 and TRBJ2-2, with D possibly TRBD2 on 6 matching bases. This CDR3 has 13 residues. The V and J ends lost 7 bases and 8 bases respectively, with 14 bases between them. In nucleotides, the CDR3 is TGTGCCAGCACCCGGGAGCAAAGGGGGGAGCTGTTTTTT. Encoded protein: CASTREQRGELFF.

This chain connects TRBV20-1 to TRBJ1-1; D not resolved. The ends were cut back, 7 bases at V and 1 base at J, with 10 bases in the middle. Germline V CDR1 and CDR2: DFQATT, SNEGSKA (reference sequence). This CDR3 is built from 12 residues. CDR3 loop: CSVRVGNTEAFF. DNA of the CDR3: TGCAGTGTTAGGGTCGGGAACACTGAAGCTTTCTTT.

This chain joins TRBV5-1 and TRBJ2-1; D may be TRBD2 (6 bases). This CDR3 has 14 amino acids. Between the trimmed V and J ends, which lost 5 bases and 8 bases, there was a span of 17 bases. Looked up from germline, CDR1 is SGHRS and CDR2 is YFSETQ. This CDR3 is CASSWGGTSDEQFF. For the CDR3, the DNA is TGCGCCAGCAGTTGGGGCGGGACGAGCGATGAGCAGTTCTTC.

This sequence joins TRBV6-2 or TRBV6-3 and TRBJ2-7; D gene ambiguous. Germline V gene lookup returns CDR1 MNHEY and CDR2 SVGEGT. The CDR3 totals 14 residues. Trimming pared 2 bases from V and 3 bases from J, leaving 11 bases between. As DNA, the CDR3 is TGTGCCAGCAGTTACGTCCGGCAAGTCTACGAGCAGTACTTC. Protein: CASSYVRQVYEQYF.